This TCR beta chain was captured by sequencing in a study of beta chain features in type 1 diabetes. A word on this clone: What it recognizes is unknown.

The CDR3 has 15 residues. CDR1 and CDR2 from the germline V gene are GTSNPN and SVGIG (reference sequence). V lost 3 bases and J 5 bases, leaving 16 bases between the germline ends. CD4+ naive, central memory, regulatory and stem cell-like memory subsets were isolated by sorting on CD45RO/CCR7/CD25/CD127/CD95/CD27. Expressed TCRB transcripts were sequenced because the isolated RNA had all been reverse transcribed beforehand. The table came from immunoSEQ multiplex PCR; TCRdb's copy has only in-frame clones and leaves some out. The table has 160,000 or so clones, around 8.6% seen once; the top ten hold around 0.5%. Findings of the study overall: A closer apparent resemblance between naive, central memory and Treg TCRB repertoires was seen in patients than in healthy donors. No resolution was reached here on whether HLA type influences TCRB rearrangement. Moderate yet significant TCRB CDR3 shortening was seen in Type 1 diabetes patients in all four CD4+ subsets.

This chain joins TRBV30 and TRBJ2-2; D is perhaps TRBD2 (6 bases). Sequencing was done on a sample of central memory CD4+ T cells from blood. This TCR was recovered from a young woman with type 1 diabetes. CDR3 protein: CAWRHAGTGTGELFF. The CDR3 nucleotides are TGTGCCTGGAGACACGCGGGGACGGGTACCGGGGAGCTGTTTTTT.